The 24 T cell receptor beta chains reported below all come from one sample, sequenced in a study of Graves' ophthalmopathy and Graves' hyperthyroidism. Investigators amplified TCR beta CDR3 regions from RNA transcripts. HTBI-primed RT-PCR formed the first round, and a multiplex PCR formed the second. TCRdb re-analysed the multiplex PCR reads in MiXCR, keeping a single row per CDR3 protein. The sample contains over a million distinct CDR3 sequences, about two fifths of which appear only once. The sample comprised peripheral blood or thyroid tissue (not recorded which). The source is an adult man with Graves' hyperthyroidism.

The chain is built from TRBV4-2 and TRBJ2-5, with 11 bases identical to TRBD1. Unmatched junction bases numbered 11, after V lost 6 bases and J lost 5 bases. Germline-derived CDR1 and CDR2 are LGHNA and YNFKEQ. The CDR3 loop spans 16 amino acids. The CDR3 protein is CASSHRTGGSRETQYF. As DNA, the CDR3 is TGTGCCAGCAGTCATCGGACAGGGGGCTCCCGTGAGACCCAGTACTTC.

In its sample, this clonotype was seen many times. The chain couples TRBV9 to TRBJ2-7; TRBD1 is a possible D gene (6 bases). The germline V gene encodes CDR1 SGDLS and CDR2 YYNGEE. The CDR3 spans 14 residues. The V and J ends lost 2 bases and 3 bases respectively, with 12 bases between them. This CDR3 reads CASSVDTQGYEQYF. As DNA, the CDR3 is TGTGCCAGCAGCGTTGACACACAGGGCTACGAGCAGTACTTC. Filled out from reference TRBV9 and TRBJ2-7, the complete variable domain reads DSGVTQTPKHLITATGQRVTLRCSPRSGDLSVYWYQQSLDQGLQFLIQYYNGEERAKGNILERFSAQQFPDLHSELNLSSLELGDSALYFCASSVDTQGYEQYFGPGTRLTVT.

The chain employs TRBV28 and TRBJ1-1; TRBD1 agrees at 8 bases. Germline CDR1 is MDHEN and CDR2 is SYDVKM. V lost 8 bases and J lost 5; bases outside the gene matches: 7. This CDR3 has 13 amino acids. For the CDR3, the DNA is TGTGCCAGCGAGCAGGGGGCAAGGACTGAAGCTTTCTTT. Encoded protein: CASEQGARTEAFF.

The V and J genes are TRBV29-1 and TRBJ2-7, with 8 bases that match TRBD1. CDR1 is SQVTM and CDR2 is ANQGSEA in the germline V gene. The CDR3 contains 13 residues. The V segment lost 5 bases and the J segment 6 bases; nucleotides outside the gene matches: 9. The CDR3 coding sequence is TGCAGCGTTACGACAGGGGCAGCTCCCGAGCAGTACTTC. The encoded protein is CSVTTGAAPEQYF.

Ten or more counts support this clonotype. V gene TRBV12-3 or TRBV12-4 combines with J gene TRBJ2-6; tentative D call: TRBD1 (6 bases). The CDR3 covers 16 residues. Trimming left V 5 bases short and J 0 bases short, with 11 bases between. The CDR3 coding sequence is TGTGCCAGCAGTCAAGACAGGAGCTCTGGGGCCAACGTCCTGACTTTC. Translated, it gives CASSQDRSSGANVLTF.

To note about this clonotype: A much larger clone differs by one base, so this may be a read error. This chain links TRBV5-1 with TRBJ2-5; no definite D call. Trimming shortened V by 5 bases and J by 4 bases, and 15 bases separated the two germline ends. Germline values: CDR1 SGHRS, CDR2 YFSETQ. The CDR3 contains 14 residues. The CDR3 protein is CASRGPVGRETQYF. The CDR3 coding sequence is TGCGCCAGCAGGGGTCCCGTGGGAAGAGAGACCCAGTACTTC.

This clonotype has only a few counts. The chain carries TRBV30 and TRBJ1-5; tentatively, D is TRBD1 (5 bases). CDR3 length equals 19 residues. Trimming shortened V by 1 base and J by 3 bases, and 25 bases separated the two germline ends. Germline V gene data show CDR1 as GTSNPN and CDR2 as SVGIG (reference sequence). This CDR3 reads CAWSETHRQGETDNQPQHF. CDR3 nucleotides: TGTGCCTGGAGTGAAACCCATCGGCAGGGCGAGACCGACAATCAGCCCCAGCATTTT. Combining the CDR3 with reference TRBV30 and TRBJ1-5 gives the whole variable domain SQTIHQWPATLVQPVGSPLSLECTVEGTSNPNLYWYRQAAGRGLQLLFYSVGIGQISSEVPQNLSASRPQDRQFILSSKKLLLSDSGFYLCAWSETHRQGETDNQPQHFGDGTRLSIL.

This clonotype was counted ten times or more. This chain connects TRBV15 to TRBJ1-1; D is perhaps TRBD1 (5 bases). Trimming shortened V by 7 bases and J by 1 base, and 10 bases separated the two germline ends. Looked up from germline, CDR1 is LNHNV and CDR2 is YYDKDF (reference sequence). There are 13 residues in the CDR3. CDR3 bases: TGTGCCACCACTTCAGACAGGAACACTGAAGCTTTCTTT. It translates to CATTSDRNTEAFF.

This chain joins TRBV6-5 and TRBJ2-2; 8 bases map to TRBD2. After removal of 9 bases from V and 6 bases from J, the junction contained 9 bases not matched to a gene. CDR1 MNHEY and CDR2 SVGAGI come from the germline V gene. This CDR3 is built from 14 residues. The CDR3 loop reads CASTGGAKAGELFF. In DNA, the CDR3 is TGTGCCAGTACCGGGGGGGCGAAAGCCGGGGAGCTGTTTTTT.

This clonotype has a count of ten or more. The rearrangement uses TRBV7-8 and TRBJ1-1; no definite D call. There are 13 residues in the CDR3. Germline lookup yields CDR1 SGHVS and CDR2 FQNEAQ. V dropped 3 bases and J dropped 7 bases, with 12 bases sitting between them. CDR3 region: CASSLGQSFEAFF. CDR3 DNA sequence: TGTGCCAGCAGCTTGGGCCAGTCGTTTGAAGCTTTCTTT.

The V gene is TRBV7-8, the J gene TRBJ2-5; unclear D gene. The CDR3 covers 17 residues. Germline V CDR1 and CDR2: SGHVS, FQNEAQ. V dropped 2 bases and J dropped 0 bases, with 16 bases sitting between them. CDR3 sequence: CASSLISFGKNQETQYF. CDR3 DNA sequence: TGTGCCAGCAGCTTAATATCGTTCGGAAAGAACCAAGAGACCCAGTACTTC.

This chain uses TRBV7-3 with TRBJ2-7, with D perhaps matching TRBD1 (7 bases). Germline loops: CDR1 SGHTA, CDR2 FQGTGA. Trimming stripped 5 bases from V and 3 bases from J, with 17 bases between. This CDR3 is 15 amino acids long. The CDR3: CASSNGGGLSYEQYF. The CDR3 nucleotides read TGTGCCAGCAGCAACGGAGGGGGCTTAAGCTACGAGCAGTACTTC.

Regarding this clonotype: The junction departs from germline at one end; a sequencing error may be responsible. The rearrangement joins TRBV10-2 to TRBJ1-1; a possible D gene is TRBD1 (6 bases). This CDR3 region has 14 residues. CDR1 is WSHSY and CDR2 is SAAADI in the germline V gene. The CDR3: CAVGELDSSYEAFF. The DNA of the CDR3 is TGTGCCGTGGGGGAGCTGGACAGCAGTTATGAAGCTTTCTTT.

This clonotype was recorded a few times. This chain uses TRBV29-1 with TRBJ2-7, with D perhaps assigned TRBD1 or TRBD2 (5 bases each). CDR1 SQVTM and CDR2 ANQGSEA come from the germline V gene. V lost 7 bases to trimming and J lost 4 bases, with 11 bases between them. CDR3 length equals 11 residues. CDR3: CSAGTGYEQYF. Here the CDR3 DNA reads TGCAGCGCTGGGACGGGGTACGAGCAGTACTTC.

The table lists this clonotype with a few counts. It may be a read error: a sequence one base away is much more abundant. This chain uses TRBV7-2 with TRBJ1-6, with D tentatively TRBD1 (6 bases). The CDR3 covers 15 residues. V was cut by 4 bases and J by 10 bases, with 17 bases left in between. CDR1 SGHTA and CDR2 FQGNSA come from the germline V gene. The CDR3 DNA follows: TGTGCCAGCAGCTCCCTATCAACAGGGAAATCACCCCTCCACTTT. This sequence encodes CASSSLSTGKSPLHF.

This clonotype was found many times. This sequence joins TRBV5-4 and TRBJ2-7; D remains unclear. The germline V and J ends were trimmed by 2 bases and 7 bases, with 13 bases remaining between them. CDR1 and CDR2 from the germline V gene are SGHNT and YYREEE (reference sequence). This CDR3 has 13 residues. The CDR3 DNA follows: TGTGCCAGCAGCTTCGGGTACTATGAGGAGCAGTACTTC. Translated, it gives CASSFGYYEEQYF.

This clonotype showed up just a few times. The rearrangement links TRBV7-6 to TRBJ1-6, with D maybe TRBD1 (5 bases). This CDR3 spans 17 amino acids. Trimming removed 4 bases from V and 0 bases from J, with 13 bases in between. In germline, CDR1 is SGHVS, CDR2 FNYEAQ. The CDR3 loop is CASSSSQGSSYNSPLHF. Here the CDR3 DNA reads TGTGCCAGCAGCTCCTCGCAGGGAAGCTCCTATAATTCACCCCTCCACTTT.

This clonotype was seen many times. The rearrangement joins TRBV29-1 to TRBJ2-7; a possible D gene is TRBD2 (5 bases). From germline, CDR1 is SQVTM and CDR2 ANQGSEA. V was cut by 6 bases and J by 10 bases, with 16 bases left in between. CDR3 length equals 11 residues. In DNA, the CDR3 is TGCAGCGTGCTCGCCCCCACGGGACAGTACTTC. Encoded protein: CSVLAPTGQYF.

This clonotype came up many times. The rearrangement uses TRBV9 and TRBJ2-7, with 7 bases lining up with TRBD1. The V and J ends lost 1 base and 5 bases, in that order; junction bases with no gene match: 6. Germline CDR1 is SGDLS and CDR2 is YYNGEE. The CDR3 consists of 14 residues. The CDR3 here is CASSVKGGADEQYF. Written as DNA, the CDR3 is TGTGCCAGCAGCGTAAAAGGGGGCGCGGACGAGCAGTACTTC.

The V and J genes are TRBV7-9 and TRBJ2-7; D may be TRBD2 (5 bases). Germline V gene lookup returns CDR1 SEHNR and CDR2 FQNEAQ (reference sequence). The germline V and J ends were trimmed by 4 bases and 2 bases, with 18 bases remaining between them. The CDR3 contains 16 residues. CDR3 bases: TGTGCCAGCAGCTCGACTAAGGGCACTATCCCCTACGAGCAGTACTTC. It codes for CASSSTKGTIPYEQYF.

This clonotype was counted at least ten times. The rearrangement uses TRBV29-1 and TRBJ2-7, with 7 nucleotides matching TRBD2. The CDR3 extends over 15 amino acids. The germline V gene has CDR1 SQVTM and CDR2 ANQGSEA. V dropped 2 bases and J dropped 2; count of bases not matched to a gene: 9. CDR3 sequence reads: CSVEYGGSQTYEQYF. Written as DNA, the CDR3 is TGCAGCGTTGAATATGGCGGGAGTCAGACCTACGAGCAGTACTTC.

Many counts were recorded for this clonotype. The chain is built from TRBV20-1 and TRBJ2-7, with a possible D match to TRBD1 (5 bases). Trimming removed 2 bases at V and 6 bases at J, with 23 bases between. Germline CDR1 reads DFQATT; CDR2 reads SNEGSKA (reference sequence). CDR3 length: 16 amino acids. CDR3 sequence reads: CSARNILTAMKSEQYF. DNA for the CDR3: TGCAGTGCTAGAAATATTCTGACAGCCATGAAGTCCGAGCAGTACTTC.

This clonotype was seen only once. The chain has TRBV20-1 and TRBJ2-5; 8 positions match TRBD2. Germline V CDR1 and CDR2: DFQATT, SNEGSKA (reference sequence). Trimming took 5 bases from V and 5 from J; bases not matched to a gene: 13. This CDR3 comprises 15 residues. The CDR3 here is CSAPSASGLEETQYF. The CDR3 coding sequence is TGCAGTGCTCCTTCGGCTAGCGGGCTTGAGGAGACCCAGTACTTC.

Turning to this clonotype: This CDR3 fails to terminate in the conserved phenylalanine or tryptophan, so it likely reflects a read error. V and J are TRBV12-3 or TRBV12-4 and TRBJ1-1; D ambiguous. The CDR3 extends over 14 amino acids. The V end was cut by 5 bases, the J end by 0 bases, with 10 bases between. The CDR3 here is CASSPGPMNTEAFS. The CDR3 bases are TGTGCCAGCAGTCCCGGGCCGATGAACACTGAAGCTTTCTCT.